This T cell receptor beta chain was sequenced for a study of cytomegalovirus exposure and HLA in healthy donors. This CDR3 has 13 residues. Germline V lookup: CDR1 KGHSH, CDR2 LQKENI. Trimming removed 3 bases from V and 2 bases from J, with 8 bases in between. Study outcomes and limitations: Researchers reported from a later analysis that most CMV-associated TCR beta chains appeared HLA-restricted.

The PCR employed 60 Vbeta primers together with 13 Jbeta primers. Clones were read by immunoSEQ multiplex PCR, and TCRdb kept only the in-frame ones, dropping some. The sample records about 150,000 clones, approximately 9% being singletons. This clone was counted a few times. The antigen remains unidentified. Sequencing was performed on PBMCs. The clonotype comes from a male donor in good health and CMV-seronegative. The rearrangement joins TRBV18 to TRBJ2-7, with D possibly matching TRBD1 (6 bases). Here the CDR3 DNA reads TGTGCCAGCTCACCCCGACAGGCCTACGAGCAGTACTTC. Protein product: CASSPRQAYEQYF.